Shown below are 2 T cell receptor gamma chains from a single sample sequenced in a study of Vδ1+ human thymocytes. General study points: Thymic TRG and TRD repertoires appeared highly polyclonal.

The antigens for these receptors are not known. Sequences come from RNA converted to cDNA by reverse transcription. Pooled V-gene forward primers with one constant-region reverse primer generated the CDR3 amplicons by multiplex PCR. TCRdb called clones anew from the multiplex PCR reads with CATT. The top ten hold approximately 1.3% of the sample, which has 8,000 to 9,000 gamma-chain clones, 55% to 60% seen once. The sequenced sample consisted of Vdelta1+ gamma-delta thymocytes from the thymus. Subset reported: FACS-sorted CD3+ TCRalphabeta- TCRVdelta1+ TCRVdelta2- thymocytes. These receptors were collected from a girl less than two years old who had congenital heart surgery.

No J gene was called, and the V gene is TRGV8. There are 14 residues in the CDR3. Per the germline V gene, CDR1 is VENAVY and CDR2 is YDSYNSRV. The CDR3 spells CATWDNEGHYKNLF. In DNA form, the CDR3 reads TGTGCCACCTGGGATAATGAGGGGCATTATAAGAATCTCTTT.

This sequence joins TRGV3 and TRGJ1 or TRGJ2. J gave up 4 bases and V 6 bases, and 18 bases lay outside the gene matches. The CDR3 covers 16 residues. Germline V gives CDR1 VTNTFY, CDR2 YDVSTARD (reference sequence). CDR3 in amino acids: CATWPRGYLYYYKKLF. CDR3 in DNA: TGTGCCACCTGGCCCCGGGGCTATCTCTACTATTATAAGAAACTCTTT.